A selection of T cell receptor beta chains follows, all from one sample in a study of cytomegalovirus exposure and HLA in healthy donors. Profiling relied on immunoSEQ multiplex PCR, and the TCRdb table lists in-frame clones only, not all of them. The profile shows 150,000 to 200,000 clones, 70% to 90% of them singletons. Sequenced material: PBMCs. The receptor set was obtained from a man aged 30-40 years in good health and CMV-seropositive. The CDR3 runs from the conserved cysteine through the conserved F or W. A D gene is named only where the DNA matches it firmly. Only part of the rows carry a size: once, few, many, or a class if the clone is expanded.

j_gene: TRBJ1-3
d_gene: -
v_gene: TRBV30
abundance: -
CDR3nt: TGTGCCTGGAGTGACAGATTCTCTGGAAACACCATATATTTT
CDR3aa: CAWSDRFSGNTIYF

j_gene: TRBJ1-1
d_gene: TRBD1
v_gene: TRBV11-1
abundance: -
CDR3nt: TGTGCCGGCCCGGGAAAACAGGGGCTGAACACTGAAGCTTTCTTT
CDR3aa: CAGPGKQGLNTEAFF

j_gene: TRBJ2-1
d_gene: TRBD2
v_gene: TRBV18
abundance: -
CDR3nt: TGTGCCAGCTCACCAATTCTATCGCTAGCGGGTTACAATGAGCAGTTCTTC
CDR3aa: CASSPILSLAGYNEQFF

j_gene: TRBJ2-1
d_gene: TRBD1
v_gene: TRBV19
abundance: -
CDR3nt: TGTGCCAGTAGCCTGGGGACAGGTTACTACAATGAGCAGTTCTTC
CDR3aa: CASSLGTGYYNEQFF

j_gene: TRBJ2-5
d_gene: TRBD1
v_gene: TRBV2
abundance: -
CDR3nt: TGTGCCAGCAGTCCCGGGACAGGGCAAGAGACCCAGTACTTC
CDR3aa: CASSPGTGQETQYF

j_gene: TRBJ2-7
d_gene: -
v_gene: TRBV6-5
abundance: once
CDR3nt: TGTGCCAGCAGTTATTCAGAGAACTACGAGCAGTACTTC
CDR3aa: CASSYSENYEQYF

j_gene: TRBJ2-2
d_gene: -
v_gene: TRBV19
abundance: -
CDR3nt: TGTGCCAGTAGTATAAGAGGGAACACCGGGGAGCTGTTTTTT
CDR3aa: CASSIRGNTGELFF

j_gene: TRBJ1-2
d_gene: -
v_gene: TRBV7-2
abundance: -
CDR3nt: TGTGCCAGCAGCTTTGAGCCGGGGAGCTATGGCTACACCTTC
CDR3aa: CASSFEPGSYGYTF

j_gene: TRBJ1-6
d_gene: -
v_gene: TRBV6-5
abundance: -
CDR3nt: TGTGCCAGCAGTTACTCACCCTGGGGGGGGAACTCACCCCTCCACTTT
CDR3aa: CASSYSPWGGNSPLHF

j_gene: TRBJ2-2
d_gene: -
v_gene: TRBV5-1
abundance: -
CDR3nt: TGCGCCAGCAGCTTGCTTACGGACACCGGGGAGCTGTTTTTT
CDR3aa: CASSLLTDTGELFF

j_gene: TRBJ1-2
d_gene: -
v_gene: TRBV7-9
abundance: -
CDR3nt: TGTGCCAGCAGCCTCACAGGGCCCTATGGCTACACCTTC
CDR3aa: CASSLTGPYGYTF

j_gene: TRBJ2-1
d_gene: TRBD2
v_gene: TRBV10-3
abundance: once
CDR3nt: TGTGCCATCGCTGGAGTAGCGGGATACAATGAGCAGTTCTTC
CDR3aa: CAIAGVAGYNEQFF

j_gene: TRBJ1-1
d_gene: -
v_gene: TRBV5-1
abundance: once
CDR3nt: TGCGCCAGCAGCTTGGGGATTCGGGCTGAAGCTTTCTTT
CDR3aa: CASSLGIRAEAFF

j_gene: TRBJ2-7
d_gene: -
v_gene: TRBV9
abundance: -
CDR3nt: TGTGCCAGCAGCGTAGCTACGGGCTCCTACGAGCAGTACTTC
CDR3aa: CASSVATGSYEQYF

j_gene: TRBJ2-7
d_gene: -
v_gene: TRBV4-1
abundance: -
CDR3nt: TGCGCCAGCAGCCAGCAGGGTTTTAGCTCCTACGAGCAGTACTTC
CDR3aa: CASSQQGFSSYEQYF

j_gene: TRBJ2-2
d_gene: -
v_gene: TRBV4-3
abundance: -
CDR3nt: TGCGCCAGCAGCCAAGGCCTAGGTGGCGGGGAGCTGTTTTTT
CDR3aa: CASSQGLGGGELFF

j_gene: TRBJ2-1
d_gene: -
v_gene: TRBV5-5
abundance: few
CDR3nt: TGTGCCAGCAGCTTCTGGCGGGCCGCCAATGAGCAGTTCTTC
CDR3aa: CASSFWRAANEQFF

j_gene: TRBJ2-3
d_gene: -
v_gene: TRBV5-6
abundance: -
CDR3nt: TGTGCCAGCATCCTGGCGGCTAGCGCAGATACGCAGTATTTT
CDR3aa: CASILAASADTQYF

j_gene: TRBJ2-7
d_gene: -
v_gene: TRBV7-2
abundance: -
CDR3nt: TGTGCCAGCAGCTTAAACCGGGGCTCCTACGAGCAGTACTTC
CDR3aa: CASSLNRGSYEQYF

j_gene: TRBJ1-2
d_gene: TRBD1
v_gene: TRBV30
abundance: -
CDR3nt: TGTGCCTGGAGTACACCGGGACAGGTCTATGGCTACACCTTC
CDR3aa: CAWSTPGQVYGYTF

j_gene: TRBJ1-5
d_gene: -
v_gene: TRBV30
abundance: few
CDR3nt: TGTGCCTGGAGTGTAAGCGGAGGGGCAGGAGGTCAGCCCCAGCATTTT
CDR3aa: CAWSVSGGAGGQPQHF

j_gene: TRBJ1-3
d_gene: -
v_gene: TRBV4-3
abundance: -
CDR3nt: TGCGCCAGCAGCCAAGATCATAGTCCTGGAAACACCATATATTTT
CDR3aa: CASSQDHSPGNTIYF

j_gene: TRBJ2-7
d_gene: TRBD1
v_gene: TRBV9
abundance: -
CDR3nt: TGTGCCAGCAGCCCGACCGACAGGGTATACGAGCAGTACTTC
CDR3aa: CASSPTDRVYEQYF

j_gene: TRBJ2-1
d_gene: TRBD2
v_gene: TRBV14
abundance: -
CDR3nt: TGTGCCAGCAGCCCACACGGACTAGCGGAGGGGTGGGAGCAGTTCTTC
CDR3aa: CASSPHGLAEGWEQFF

j_gene: TRBJ1-1
d_gene: -
v_gene: TRBV18
abundance: few
CDR3nt: TGTGCCAGCTCACCTGGGAGGGTCGAAGCTTTCTTT
CDR3aa: CASSPGRVEAFF

j_gene: TRBJ2-7
d_gene: TRBD1
v_gene: TRBV5-1
abundance: -
CDR3nt: TGCGCCAGCAGGAGGGGGCCGGACAGCGACACCTACGAGCAGTACTTC
CDR3aa: CASRRGPDSDTYEQYF

j_gene: TRBJ1-2
d_gene: -
v_gene: TRBV11-1
abundance: -
CDR3nt: TGTGCCAGCAGCTCGGCCCATGACAGGACTGGCTACACCTTC
CDR3aa: CASSSAHDRTGYTF

j_gene: TRBJ1-1
d_gene: TRBD1
v_gene: TRBV28
abundance: -
CDR3nt: TGTGCCAGCAGTCCCCTGACAGGGGAAGCTTTCTTT
CDR3aa: CASSPLTGEAFF

j_gene: TRBJ2-1
d_gene: TRBD2
v_gene: TRBV7-9
abundance: -
CDR3nt: TGTGCCAGCAGCTTAGCCGGGGGGAGGGATGAGCAGTTCTTC
CDR3aa: CASSLAGGRDEQFF

j_gene: TRBJ2-5
d_gene: -
v_gene: TRBV5-6
abundance: -
CDR3nt: TGTGCCAGCAGCTTGGAACAGGGCGGGAGAGAGACCCAGTACTTC
CDR3aa: CASSLEQGGRETQYF

j_gene: TRBJ1-5
d_gene: -
v_gene: TRBV29-1
abundance: -
CDR3nt: TGCAGCGTCGCTGAGGGAGGGGCCAATCAGCCCCAGCATTTT
CDR3aa: CSVAEGGANQPQHF

j_gene: TRBJ2-5
d_gene: TRBD2
v_gene: TRBV2
abundance: -
CDR3nt: TGTGCCAGCAGTGAAGTCGGGAGGACCCCTCCGGCCCAGTACTTC
CDR3aa: CASSEVGRTPPAQYF

j_gene: TRBJ2-5
d_gene: -
v_gene: TRBV5-4
abundance: -
CDR3nt: TGTGCCAGCAGCTCGGGACTCGGCTTCCAAGAGACCCAGTACTTC
CDR3aa: CASSSGLGFQETQYF

j_gene: TRBJ2-7
d_gene: -
v_gene: TRBV18
abundance: -
CDR3nt: TGTGCCAGCTCGCCTGGGGCCGTCAGCTCCTACGAGCAGTACTTC
CDR3aa: CASSPGAVSSYEQYF

j_gene: TRBJ1-4
d_gene: -
v_gene: TRBV11-2
abundance: -
CDR3nt: TGTGCCAGCAGCTTCGGGGGGGAAAAACTGTTTTTT
CDR3aa: CASSFGGEKLFF

j_gene: TRBJ2-7
d_gene: -
v_gene: TRBV5-1
abundance: -
CDR3nt: TGCGCCAGCAGCGAATTGATCGGGAATCAAAACGAGCAGTACTTC
CDR3aa: CASSELIGNQNEQYF

j_gene: TRBJ2-3
d_gene: -
v_gene: TRBV7-7
abundance: -
CDR3nt: TGTGCTAGCAGCTTAGGCGGGCGGTCGACAGATACGCAGTATTTT
CDR3aa: CASSLGGRSTDTQYF

j_gene: TRBJ2-2
d_gene: -
v_gene: TRBV9
abundance: -
CDR3nt: TGTGCCAGCAGCCCCTCGAACACCGGGGAGCTGTTTTTT
CDR3aa: CASSPSNTGELFF

j_gene: TRBJ1-2
d_gene: TRBD1
v_gene: TRBV5-1
abundance: -
CDR3nt: TGCGCCAGCAGCGAACAGGGGGCAGGTAACTATGGCTACACCTTC
CDR3aa: CASSEQGAGNYGYTF

j_gene: TRBJ2-7
d_gene: -
v_gene: TRBV7-2
abundance: -
CDR3nt: TGTGCCAGCAGCTTAAATCCTAACTACGAGCAGTACTTC
CDR3aa: CASSLNPNYEQYF

j_gene: TRBJ2-2
d_gene: -
v_gene: TRBV19
abundance: -
CDR3nt: TGTGCCAGTAGTATAGATCTTAGGGAGACCGGGGAGCTGTTTTTT
CDR3aa: CASSIDLRETGELFF

j_gene: TRBJ2-2
d_gene: TRBD2
v_gene: TRBV7-2
abundance: -
CDR3nt: TGTGCCAGCAGCTTGTGGGGGGGGGACACCGGGGAGCTGTTTTTT
CDR3aa: CASSLWGGDTGELFF